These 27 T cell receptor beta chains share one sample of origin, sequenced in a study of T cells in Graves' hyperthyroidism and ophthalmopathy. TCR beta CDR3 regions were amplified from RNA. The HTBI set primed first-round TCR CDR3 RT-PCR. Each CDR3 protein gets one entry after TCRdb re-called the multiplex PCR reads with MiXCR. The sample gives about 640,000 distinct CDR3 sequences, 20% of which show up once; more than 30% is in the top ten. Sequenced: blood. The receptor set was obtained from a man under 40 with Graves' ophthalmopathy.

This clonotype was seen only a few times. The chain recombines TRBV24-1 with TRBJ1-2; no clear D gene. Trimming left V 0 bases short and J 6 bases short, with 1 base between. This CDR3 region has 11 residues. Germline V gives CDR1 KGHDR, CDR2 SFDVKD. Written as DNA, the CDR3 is TGTGCCACCAGTGATTTGCATGGCTACACCTTC. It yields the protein CATSDLHGYTF.

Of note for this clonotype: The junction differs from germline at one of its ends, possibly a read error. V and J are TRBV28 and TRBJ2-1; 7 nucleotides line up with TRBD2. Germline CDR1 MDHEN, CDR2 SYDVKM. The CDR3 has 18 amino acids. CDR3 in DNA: TGTGCCAGCAGTGAAGGGGCTAGCGGAGGAGGGACCTACGATGAGCAGTTCTTC. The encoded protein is CASSEGASGGGTYDEQFF.

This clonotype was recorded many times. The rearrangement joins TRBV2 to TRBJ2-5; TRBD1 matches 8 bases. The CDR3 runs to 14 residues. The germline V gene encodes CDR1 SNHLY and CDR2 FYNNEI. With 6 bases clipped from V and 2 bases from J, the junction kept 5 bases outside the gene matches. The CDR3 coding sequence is TGTGCCAGCAGCCGACAGGGGCGACAAGAGACCCAGTACTTC. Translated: CASSRQGRQETQYF.

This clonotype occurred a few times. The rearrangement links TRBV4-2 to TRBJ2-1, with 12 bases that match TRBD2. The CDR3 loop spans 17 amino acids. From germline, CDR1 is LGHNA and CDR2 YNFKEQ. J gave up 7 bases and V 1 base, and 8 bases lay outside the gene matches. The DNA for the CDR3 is TGTGCCAGCAGCCAAGGGACTAGCGGGGAGAGAGGAAATGAGCAGTTCTTC. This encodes CASSQGTSGERGNEQFF.

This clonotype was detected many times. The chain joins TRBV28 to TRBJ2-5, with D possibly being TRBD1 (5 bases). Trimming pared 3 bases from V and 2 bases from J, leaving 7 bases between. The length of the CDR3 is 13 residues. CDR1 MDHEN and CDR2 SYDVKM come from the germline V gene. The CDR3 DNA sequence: TGTGCCAGCAGTTTCAGGGATCAAGAGACCCAGTACTTC. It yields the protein CASSFRDQETQYF.

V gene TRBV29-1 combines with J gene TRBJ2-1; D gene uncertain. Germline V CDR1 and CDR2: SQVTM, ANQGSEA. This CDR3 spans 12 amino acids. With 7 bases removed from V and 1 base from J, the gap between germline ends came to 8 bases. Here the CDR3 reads CSGGRSYNEQFF. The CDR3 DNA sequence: TGCAGCGGCGGTCGATCCTACAATGAGCAGTTCTTC.

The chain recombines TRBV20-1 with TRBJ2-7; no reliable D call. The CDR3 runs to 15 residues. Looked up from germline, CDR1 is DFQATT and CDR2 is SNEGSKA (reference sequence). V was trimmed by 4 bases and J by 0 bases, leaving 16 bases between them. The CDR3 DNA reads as TGCAGTGCTAACTCCCGGGTCTCGAGCTCCTACGAGCAGTACTTC. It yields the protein CSANSRVSSSYEQYF.

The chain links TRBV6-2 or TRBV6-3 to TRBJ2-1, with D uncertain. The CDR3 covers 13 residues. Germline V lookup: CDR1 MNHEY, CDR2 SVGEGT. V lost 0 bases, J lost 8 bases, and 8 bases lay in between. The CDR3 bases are TGTGCCAGCAGTTACTCGACTCTTGATGAGCAGTTCTTC. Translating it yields CASSYSTLDEQFF.

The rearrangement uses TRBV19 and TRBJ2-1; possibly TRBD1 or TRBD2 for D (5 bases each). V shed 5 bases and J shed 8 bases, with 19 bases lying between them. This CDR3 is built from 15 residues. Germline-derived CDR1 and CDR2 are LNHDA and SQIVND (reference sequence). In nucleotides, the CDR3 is TGTGCCAGTAGTCCACCGGGACCCGCTTTAGATGAGCAGTTCTTC. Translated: CASSPPGPALDEQFF.

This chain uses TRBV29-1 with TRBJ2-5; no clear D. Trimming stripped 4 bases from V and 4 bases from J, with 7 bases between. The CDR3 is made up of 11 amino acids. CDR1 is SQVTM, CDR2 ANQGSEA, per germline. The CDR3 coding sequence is TGCAGCGTTGTGGTGGGAGAGACCCAGTACTTC. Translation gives CSVVVGETQYF.

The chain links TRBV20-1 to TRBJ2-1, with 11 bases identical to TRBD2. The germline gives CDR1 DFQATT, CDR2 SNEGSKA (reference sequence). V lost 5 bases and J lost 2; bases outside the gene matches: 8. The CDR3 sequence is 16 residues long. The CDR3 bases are TGCAGTGCTTCCGGGACTAGCGGCGGAACCTACAATGAGCAGTTCTTC. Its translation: CSASGTSGGTYNEQFF.

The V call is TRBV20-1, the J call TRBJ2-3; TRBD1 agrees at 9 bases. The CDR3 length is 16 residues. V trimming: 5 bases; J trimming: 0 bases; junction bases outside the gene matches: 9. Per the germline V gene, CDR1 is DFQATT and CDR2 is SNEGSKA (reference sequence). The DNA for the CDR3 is TGCAGTGCTGCCGGGACAGGGATGATTAGCACAGATACGCAGTATTTT. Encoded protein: CSAAGTGMISTDTQYF.

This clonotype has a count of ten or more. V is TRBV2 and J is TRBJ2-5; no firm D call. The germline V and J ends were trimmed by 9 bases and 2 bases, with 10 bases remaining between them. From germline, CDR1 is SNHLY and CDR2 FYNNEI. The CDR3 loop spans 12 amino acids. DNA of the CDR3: TGTGCCAGTGGAAAGAAACAAGAGACCCAGTACTTC. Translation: CASGKKQETQYF.

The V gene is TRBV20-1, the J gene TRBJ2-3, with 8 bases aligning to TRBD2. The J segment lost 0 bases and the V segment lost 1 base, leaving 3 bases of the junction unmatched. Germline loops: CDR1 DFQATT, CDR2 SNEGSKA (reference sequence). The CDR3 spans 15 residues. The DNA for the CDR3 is TGCAGTGCTAGAGGGGGGACTAGAAGCACAGATACGCAGTATTTT. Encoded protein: CSARGGTRSTDTQYF.

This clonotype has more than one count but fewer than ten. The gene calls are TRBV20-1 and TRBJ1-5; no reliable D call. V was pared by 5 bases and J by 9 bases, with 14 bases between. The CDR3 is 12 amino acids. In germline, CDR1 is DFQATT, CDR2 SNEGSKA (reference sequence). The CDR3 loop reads CSAATSALPQHF. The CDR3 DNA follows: TGCAGTGCTGCCACCAGTGCGCTGCCCCAGCATTTT.

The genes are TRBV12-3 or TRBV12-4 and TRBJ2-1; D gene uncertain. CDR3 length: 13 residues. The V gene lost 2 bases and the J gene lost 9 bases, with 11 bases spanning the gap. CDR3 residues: CASSLNVVTEQFF. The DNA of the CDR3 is TGTGCCAGCAGTTTAAATGTAGTCACTGAGCAGTTCTTC.

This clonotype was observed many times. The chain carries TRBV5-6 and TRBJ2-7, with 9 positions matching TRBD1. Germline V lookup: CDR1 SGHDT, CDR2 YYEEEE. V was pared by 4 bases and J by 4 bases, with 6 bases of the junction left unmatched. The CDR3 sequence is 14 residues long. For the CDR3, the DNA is TGTGCCAGCAGCAACTACAGGGGGCGGTACGAGCAGTACTTC. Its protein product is CASSNYRGRYEQYF.

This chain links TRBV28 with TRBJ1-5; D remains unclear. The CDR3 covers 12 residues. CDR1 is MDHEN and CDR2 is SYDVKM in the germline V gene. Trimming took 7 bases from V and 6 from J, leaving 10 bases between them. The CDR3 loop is CASTIKGQPQHF. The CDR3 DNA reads TGTGCCAGCACAATCAAGGGTCAGCCCCAGCATTTT.

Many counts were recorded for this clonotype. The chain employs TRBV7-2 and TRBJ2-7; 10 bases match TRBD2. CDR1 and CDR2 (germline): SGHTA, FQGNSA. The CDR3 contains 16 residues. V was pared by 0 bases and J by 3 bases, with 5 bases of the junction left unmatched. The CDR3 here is CASSLAGTSVLYEQYF. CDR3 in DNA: TGTGCCAGCAGCTTAGCGGGGACTAGCGTCCTCTACGAGCAGTACTTC.

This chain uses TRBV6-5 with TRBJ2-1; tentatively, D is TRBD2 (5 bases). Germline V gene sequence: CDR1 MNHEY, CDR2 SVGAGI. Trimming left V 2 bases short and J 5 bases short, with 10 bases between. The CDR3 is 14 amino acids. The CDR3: CASSYVTKDNEQFF. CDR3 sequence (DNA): TGTGCCAGCAGTTACGTGACTAAGGACAATGAGCAGTTCTTC.

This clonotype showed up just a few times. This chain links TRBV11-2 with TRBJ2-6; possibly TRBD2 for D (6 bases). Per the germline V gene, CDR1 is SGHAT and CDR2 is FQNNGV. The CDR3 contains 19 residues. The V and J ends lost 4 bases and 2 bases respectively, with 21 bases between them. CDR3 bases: TGTGCCAGCAGCTCCCTGCTGGCGGGGAGTATCGCTGGGGCCAACGTCCTGACTTTC. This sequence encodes CASSSLLAGSIAGANVLTF. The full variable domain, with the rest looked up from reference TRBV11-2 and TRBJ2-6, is EAGVAQSPRYKIIEKRQSVAFWCNPISGHATLYWYQQILGQGPKLLIQFQNNGVVDDSQLPKDRFSAERLKGVDSTLKIQPAKLEDSAVYLCASSSLLAGSIAGANVLTFGAGSRLTVL.

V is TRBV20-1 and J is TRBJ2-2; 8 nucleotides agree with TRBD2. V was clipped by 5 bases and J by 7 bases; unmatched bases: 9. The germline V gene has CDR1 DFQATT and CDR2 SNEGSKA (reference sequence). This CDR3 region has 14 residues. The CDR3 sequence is CSARRGAPDGELFF. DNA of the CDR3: TGCAGTGCTCGGCGGGGGGCGCCGGACGGGGAGCTGTTTTTT.

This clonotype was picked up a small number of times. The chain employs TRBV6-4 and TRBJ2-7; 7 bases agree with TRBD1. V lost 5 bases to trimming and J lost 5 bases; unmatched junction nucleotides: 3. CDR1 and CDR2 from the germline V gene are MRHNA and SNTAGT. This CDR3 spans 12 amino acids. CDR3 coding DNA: TGTGCCAGCAGTAAGGGGGCCCACGAGCAGTACTTC. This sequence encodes CASSKGAHEQYF.

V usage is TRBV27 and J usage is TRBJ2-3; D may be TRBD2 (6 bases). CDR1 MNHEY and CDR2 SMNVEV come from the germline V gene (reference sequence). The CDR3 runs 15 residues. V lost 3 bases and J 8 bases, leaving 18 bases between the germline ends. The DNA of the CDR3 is TGTGCCAGCAGTTTGGGTAGCGGTCGGGATGCTACGCAGTATTTT. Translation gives CASSLGSGRDATQYF.

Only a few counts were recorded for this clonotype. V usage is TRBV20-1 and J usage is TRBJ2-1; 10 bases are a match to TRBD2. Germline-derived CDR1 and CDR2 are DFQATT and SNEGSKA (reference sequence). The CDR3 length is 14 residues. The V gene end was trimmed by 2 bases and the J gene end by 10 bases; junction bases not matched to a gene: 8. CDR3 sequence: CSARSGGAALEQFF. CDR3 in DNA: TGCAGTGCTAGAAGCGGGGGGGCCGCATTAGAGCAGTTCTTC.

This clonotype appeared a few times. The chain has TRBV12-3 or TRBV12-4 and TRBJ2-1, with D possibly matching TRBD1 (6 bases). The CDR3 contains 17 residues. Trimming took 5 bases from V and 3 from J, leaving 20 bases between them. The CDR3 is CASSLRPGQGSYNEQFF. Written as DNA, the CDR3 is TGTGCCAGCAGTCTCCGTCCTGGTCAGGGGAGCTACAATGAGCAGTTCTTC.

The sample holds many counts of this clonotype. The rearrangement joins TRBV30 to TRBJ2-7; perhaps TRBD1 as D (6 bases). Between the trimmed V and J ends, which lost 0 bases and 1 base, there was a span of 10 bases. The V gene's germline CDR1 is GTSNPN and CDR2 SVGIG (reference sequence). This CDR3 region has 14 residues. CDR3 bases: TGTGCCTGGAGTGTACTAGGGGGATCCTACGAGCAGTACTTC. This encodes CAWSVLGGSYEQYF. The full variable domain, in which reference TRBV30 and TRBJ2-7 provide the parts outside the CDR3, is SQTIHQWPATLVQPVGSPLSLECTVEGTSNPNLYWYRQAAGRGLQLLFYSVGIGQISSEVPQNLSASRPQDRQFILSSKKLLLSDSGFYLCAWSVLGGSYEQYFGPGTRLTVT.